Each of the 12 T cell receptor beta chains below was sequenced from the same sample in a study of shared clonotypes between healthy human individuals. Clones were read by immunoSEQ multiplex PCR, and TCRdb kept only the in-frame ones, dropping some. The sample records hundreds of thousands of clones, about 70% being singletons. The source material was memory CD4+ T cells sorted from blood. Subset specified: CD45RA-negative fraction. These receptors were collected from a young man in good health.

The chain is built from TRBV19 and TRBJ2-1; 7 positions match TRBD2. Germline CDR1 and CDR2: LNHDA and SQIVND (reference sequence). The CDR3 is 15 residues long. V dropped 3 bases and J dropped 6; count of bases not matched to a gene: 8. For the CDR3, the DNA is TGTGCCAGTAGTATCTTCCTAGCGGCCTCCAATGAGCAGTTCTTC. Protein product: CASSIFLAASNEQFF.

CDR3 nucleotides: TGTGCCAGCAGTTCACAAGGAGAAAAACTGTTTTTT. Protein product: CASSSQGEKLFF. J is TRBJ1-4 and V is TRBV7-2; no clear D. Germline V gene data show CDR1 as SGHTA and CDR2 as FQGNSA. V was pared by 6 bases and J by 8 bases, with 10 bases between. CDR3 size: 12 residues.

This clone has only a few counts. This chain links TRBV25-1 with TRBJ2-4; TRBD1 is a possible D gene (6 bases). V was shortened by 6 bases and J by 6 bases, with 12 bases between the two germline ends. This CDR3 region has 13 residues. CDR1 is MGHDK, CDR2 SYGVNS, per germline. Here the CDR3 reads CASRDSQRNIQYF. The DNA of the CDR3 is TGTGCCAGCAGGGACAGCCAACGAAACATTCAGTACTTC.

The V call is TRBV9, the J call TRBJ2-2; TRBD1 might be the D (7 bases). Germline assignment: CDR1 SGDLS and CDR2 YYNGEE. The CDR3 runs 14 residues. Between the trimmed V and J ends, which lost 4 bases and 4 bases, there was a span of 11 bases. The CDR3 here is CASSSRGATGELFF. CDR3 in DNA: TGTGCCAGCAGCTCCAGGGGGGCCACCGGGGAGCTGTTTTTT.

The chain carries TRBV29-1 and TRBJ2-7; D remains unclear. Trimming took off 7 bases at V and 4 bases at J, with 11 bases between the two ends. This CDR3 has 11 residues. Per the germline V gene, CDR1 is SQVTM and CDR2 is ANQGSEA. The CDR3 is CSGVGIYEQYF. The CDR3 nucleotides read TGCAGCGGTGTCGGAATATACGAGCAGTACTTC.

V is TRBV7-8 and J is TRBJ2-7, with TRBD1 as a possible D gene (6 bases). The V and J ends lost 7 bases and 5 bases respectively, with 21 bases between them. The CDR3 extends over 15 amino acids. From germline, CDR1 is SGHVS and CDR2 FQNEAQ. DNA for the CDR3: TGTGCCAGCAAGAGGGCCGCCAGGGACATCGACGAGCAGTACTTC. This translates into CASKRAARDIDEQYF.

The V gene is TRBV28, the J gene TRBJ1-2, with D unclear. V lost 4 bases and J lost 3, with 12 bases in between. Looked up from germline, CDR1 is MDHEN and CDR2 is SYDVKM. The CDR3 has 14 amino acids. The CDR3 DNA follows: TGTGCCAGCAGTTCCTACCAGTGGGACTATGGCTACACCTTC. This sequence encodes CASSSYQWDYGYTF.

V and J are TRBV5-6 and TRBJ2-7, with D hard to call. The germline V gene encodes CDR1 SGHDT and CDR2 YYEEEE. The CDR3 has 13 residues. Trimming removed 0 bases at V and 3 bases at J, with 7 bases between. As DNA, the CDR3 is TGTGCCAGCAGCTTGGTTTCTAGCTACGAGCAGTACTTC. As protein: CASSLVSSYEQYF.

This chain uses TRBV11-2 with TRBJ2-7, with TRBD1 identical over 9 bases. V shed 5 bases, J shed 3 bases, and the junction held 8 bases outside the gene matches. Germline V CDR1 and CDR2: SGHAT, FQNNGV. This CDR3 is built from 15 residues. In DNA form, the CDR3 reads TGTGCCAGCAGCGTAGGACAGGGGCAGCACTACGAGCAGTACTTC. It is translated as CASSVGQGQHYEQYF.

The V gene is TRBV27, the J gene TRBJ1-4; D is ambiguous. The CDR3 loop spans 15 amino acids. V lost 6 bases, J lost 7 bases, and 18 bases lay in between. Germline V gene sequence: CDR1 MNHEY, CDR2 SMNVEV (reference sequence). CDR3 bases: TGTGCCAGCAGGCCCCAGATGGGAGGGATTGAAAAACTGTTTTTT. It codes for CASRPQMGGIEKLFF.

The gene calls are TRBV10-3 and TRBJ2-2; D might be TRBD1 (5 bases). The CDR3 has 16 residues. Per the germline V gene, CDR1 is ENHRY and CDR2 is SYGVKD. V dropped 3 bases and J dropped 1 base, with 12 bases sitting between them. The CDR3 region is CAISDLYRQNTGELFF. CDR3 bases: TGTGCCATCAGTGATTTGTACAGGCAGAACACCGGGGAGCTGTTTTTT.

The chain uses TRBV7-9 and TRBJ2-1, with D perhaps matching TRBD2 (6 bases). The CDR3 sequence is 15 residues long. The V end lost 3 bases, the J end lost 5 bases, and 14 bases lay between the germline ends. Germline-derived CDR1 and CDR2 are SEHNR and FQNEAQ (reference sequence). CDR3 region: CASSFPGLTHNEQFF. The DNA for the CDR3 is TGTGCCAGCAGCTTCCCGGGACTTACGCACAATGAGCAGTTCTTC.